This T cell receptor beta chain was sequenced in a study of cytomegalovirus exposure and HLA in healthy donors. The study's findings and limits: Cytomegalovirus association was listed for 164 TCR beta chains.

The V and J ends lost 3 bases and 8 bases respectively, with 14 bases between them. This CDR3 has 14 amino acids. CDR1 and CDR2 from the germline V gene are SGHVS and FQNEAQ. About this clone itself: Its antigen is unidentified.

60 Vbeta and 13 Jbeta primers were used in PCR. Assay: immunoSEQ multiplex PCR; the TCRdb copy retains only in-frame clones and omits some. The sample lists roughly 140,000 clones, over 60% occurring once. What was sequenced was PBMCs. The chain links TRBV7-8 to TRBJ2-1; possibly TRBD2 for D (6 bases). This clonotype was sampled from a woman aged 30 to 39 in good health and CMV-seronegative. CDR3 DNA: TGTGCCAGCAGCTTCCCCCAGGGAGGCTATGAGCAGTTCTTC. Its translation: CASSFPQGGYEQFF.